The 21 T cell receptor beta chains below all came from one sample that was sequenced in a study of cytomegalovirus exposure and HLA in healthy donors. With 60 Vbeta and 13 Jbeta primers, the PCR was carried out. Profiling relied on immunoSEQ multiplex PCR, and the TCRdb table lists in-frame clones only, not all of them. The data hold around 140,000 clones, with 75% to 85% observed a single time. Sequencing was done on a sample of PBMCs. Receptor source: a male donor in good health and CMV-seronegative.

This chain joins TRBV30 and TRBJ1-1; tentatively, D is TRBD1 (5 bases). Trimming left V 2 bases short and J 0 bases short, with 7 bases between. Germline V gene lookup returns CDR1 GTSNPN and CDR2 SVGIG (reference sequence). The CDR3 runs to 13 residues. CDR3 in amino acids: CAWSWGMNTEAFF. The DNA of the CDR3 is TGTGCCTGGAGTTGGGGCATGAACACTGAAGCTTTCTTT. Variable domain in full (rest from reference TRBV30 and TRBJ1-1): SQTIHQWPATLVQPVGSPLSLECTVEGTSNPNLYWYRQAAGRGLQLLFYSVGIGQISSEVPQNLSASRPQDRQFILSSKKLLLSDSGFYLCAWSWGMNTEAFFGQGTRLTVV.

The chain is built from TRBV2 and TRBJ1-5; D might be TRBD1 (5 bases). The CDR3 is made up of 15 amino acids. Trimming removed 4 bases from V and 2 bases from J, with 12 bases in between. CDR1 and CDR2 (germline): SNHLY, FYNNEI. The CDR3 spells CASSGSGVGNQPQHF. DNA for the CDR3: TGTGCCAGCAGTGGGTCGGGGGTTGGCAATCAGCCCCAGCATTTT.

The rearrangement uses TRBV29-1 and TRBJ2-7, with 9 bases matching TRBD1. This CDR3 is built from 14 residues. From germline, CDR1 is SQVTM and CDR2 ANQGSEA. V lost 1 base, J lost 4 bases, and 5 bases stayed unmatched. In DNA form, the CDR3 reads TGCAGCGTTGAAGGGACAGGGGAGTCGTACGAGCAGTACTTC. Encoded protein: CSVEGTGESYEQYF.

The chain uses TRBV15 and TRBJ2-5; D unclear. V lost 0 bases to trimming and J lost 7 bases, with 12 bases between them. Germline values: CDR1 LNHNV, CDR2 YYDKDF (reference sequence). The CDR3 sequence is 14 residues long. CDR3 bases: TGTGCCACCAGCAGAGATCGTCAGGCAGGGACCCAGTACTTC. It translates to CATSRDRQAGTQYF.

The rearrangement uses TRBV5-1 and TRBJ2-1, with D uncertain. The germline V gene encodes CDR1 SGHRS and CDR2 YFSETQ. V lost 0 bases and J lost 0, with 7 bases in between. This CDR3 region has 15 residues. This CDR3 is CASSLVLSSYNEQFF. The CDR3 DNA follows: TGCGCCAGCAGCTTGGTGCTAAGCTCCTACAATGAGCAGTTCTTC.

The rearrangement uses TRBV7-9 and TRBJ1-2; 9 bases align to TRBD1. Germline V gives CDR1 SEHNR, CDR2 FQNEAQ (reference sequence). CDR3 size: 14 residues. J gave up 2 bases and V 5 bases, and 3 bases lay outside the gene matches. The CDR3 nucleotides read TGTGCCAGCAGCCGCGGGACAGGGAACTATGGCTACACCTTC. This codes for CASSRGTGNYGYTF.

This clone was picked up one time. This rearrangement joins TRBV27 to TRBJ2-2, with TRBD1 matching over 10 bases. The germline CDR1 and CDR2 sequences are MNHEY and SMNVEV (reference sequence). J was trimmed by 5 bases and V by 8 bases; bases with no gene match: 2. This CDR3 is built from 13 residues. CDR3 coding DNA: TGTGCCAGCGGACAGGGGGGGACCGGGGAGCTGTTTTTT. This codes for CASGQGGTGELFF.

This chain connects TRBV7-2 to TRBJ2-7, with 9 bases lining up with TRBD1. CDR1 and CDR2 (germline): SGHTA, FQGNSA. The CDR3 has 13 amino acids. J was trimmed by 1 base and V by 8 bases; bases with no gene match: 3. The CDR3 is CASSGTGSYEQYF. The CDR3 bases are TGTGCCAGCTCCGGGACAGGGTCCTACGAGCAGTACTTC.

This clone was seen a single time. The chain uses TRBV7-3 and TRBJ2-2, with 9 bases lining up with TRBD2. With V trimmed by 1 base and J by 6 bases, 12 bases remained unmatched. CDR3 size: 18 residues. Germline V gives CDR1 SGHTA, CDR2 FQGTGA. The DNA for the CDR3 is TGTGCCAGCAGCTTAATGCTGGGCGGGGGGGTTAACGCCGGGGAGCTGTTTTTT. Protein sequence: CASSLMLGGGVNAGELFF.

The J gene is TRBJ2-6, the V gene TRBV9, with TRBD1 matching over 8 bases. With V trimmed by 4 bases and J by 5 bases, 5 bases remained unmatched. CDR3 length equals 15 residues. CDR1 is SGDLS, CDR2 YYNGEE, per germline. CDR3 in DNA: TGTGCCAGCAGCCCGGGGACAGGTTGGGCCAACGTCCTGACTTTC. Amino acids: CASSPGTGWANVLTF.

The chain uses TRBV11-1 and TRBJ1-4; 12 bases are shared with TRBD1. Germline loops: CDR1 SGHAT, CDR2 FQDESV (reference sequence). CDR3 length equals 19 residues. With V trimmed by 2 bases and J by 2 bases, 9 bases remained unmatched. The CDR3 here is CASSLWGQGAAGTNEKLFF. CDR3 bases: TGTGCCAGCAGCTTATGGGGACAGGGGGCAGCTGGCACTAATGAAAAACTGTTTTTT.

CDR3 loop: CAWSTISGGYNEQFF. In DNA, the CDR3 is TGTGCCTGGAGTACCATTAGCGGGGGCTACAATGAGCAGTTCTTC. The chain employs TRBV30 and TRBJ2-1; 9 bases are shared with TRBD2. V gave up 2 bases and J gave up 3 bases; unmatched junction bases: 5. CDR3 length: 15 amino acids. Germline V gene sequence: CDR1 GTSNPN, CDR2 SVGIG (reference sequence). The variable domain in full, with the rest retrieved from reference TRBV30 and TRBJ2-1, is SQTIHQWPATLVQPVGSPLSLECTVEGTSNPNLYWYRQAAGRGLQLLFYSVGIGQISSEVPQNLSASRPQDRQFILSSKKLLLSDSGFYLCAWSTISGGYNEQFFGPGTRLTVL.

The sample holds one count of this clone. CDR3 in DNA: TGTGCCAGCAGCCAAGGCAGGTACACAGATACGCAGTATTTT. This encodes CASSQGRYTDTQYF. This chain connects TRBV4-2 to TRBJ2-3; D is uncertain. Germline V CDR1 and CDR2: LGHNA, YNFKEQ. Trimming removed 1 base at V and 2 bases at J, with 7 bases between. The CDR3 is made up of 14 amino acids.

This clone turned up a few times. CDR3 residues: CASSYSTRDMNTEAFF. The CDR3 DNA follows: TGTGCCAGCAGTTACTCGACACGGGACATGAACACTGAAGCTTTCTTT. The rearrangement links TRBV6-5 to TRBJ1-1; tentative D call: TRBD1 (6 bases). The germline CDR1 and CDR2 sequences are MNHEY and SVGAGI. This CDR3 is 16 amino acids long. The V gene lost 0 bases and the J gene lost 0 bases, with 11 bases spanning the gap.

The gene calls are TRBV9 and TRBJ2-1; TRBD2 aligns across 11 bases. The junction had 12 bases not matched to a gene; V was cut back by 3 bases and J by 10 bases. Germline-derived CDR1 and CDR2 are SGDLS and YYNGEE. The CDR3 extends over 16 amino acids. CDR3 in amino acids: CASSASSGLAAREQFF. The CDR3 nucleotides read TGTGCCAGCAGCGCGTCATCGGGACTAGCGGCCCGCGAGCAGTTCTTC.

The rearrangement uses TRBV9 and TRBJ2-5; no clear D. This CDR3 spans 15 amino acids. V lost 0 bases and J lost 5, with 14 bases in between. Germline V CDR1 and CDR2: SGDLS, YYNGEE. This CDR3 reads CASSVGGGAGETQYF. The CDR3 nucleotides are TGTGCCAGCAGCGTAGGCGGCGGAGCCGGTGAGACCCAGTACTTC.

The chain couples TRBV6-5 to TRBJ2-5, with 12 bases fitting TRBD1. The J call may be faulty, since TRBJ2-7 better matches the DNA end. The CDR3 loop spans 15 amino acids. Germline V CDR1 and CDR2: MNHEY, SVGAGI. In DNA, the CDR3 is TGTGCCAGCAGCAGCCCCGGGACAGGGGGCCACGAGCAGTACTTC. As protein: CASSSPGTGGHEQYF.

This rearrangement joins TRBV2 to TRBJ2-5; the match to TRBD2 covers 8 bases. Per germline, CDR1 SNHLY and CDR2 FYNNEI. The V segment lost 4 bases and the J segment 4 bases; nucleotides outside the gene matches: 5. The CDR3 contains 14 residues. The CDR3: CASSGVAGRETQYF. CDR3 DNA: TGTGCCAGCAGTGGCGTAGCGGGGAGAGAGACCCAGTACTTC.

The J gene is TRBJ2-3, the V gene TRBV9; 8 bases match TRBD1. The CDR3 consists of 16 residues. Germline-derived CDR1 and CDR2 are SGDLS and YYNGEE. With V trimmed by 4 bases and J by 0 bases, 7 bases remained unmatched. The CDR3 nucleotides read TGTGCCAGCAGCTCTCGGGACAGGCCTAGCACAGATACGCAGTATTTT. This translates into CASSSRDRPSTDTQYF. The entire variable domain, with the rest obtained from reference TRBV9 and TRBJ2-3, is as follows: DSGVTQTPKHLITATGQRVTLRCSPRSGDLSVYWYQQSLDQGLQFLIQYYNGEERAKGNILERFSAQQFPDLHSELNLSSLELGDSALYFCASSSRDRPSTDTQYFGPGTRLTVL.

V is TRBV7-9 and J is TRBJ1-2, with TRBD1 identical over 8 bases. J lost 8 bases, V lost 3 bases, and 8 bases had no gene match. Germline V gives CDR1 SEHNR, CDR2 FQNEAQ (reference sequence). The CDR3 contains 14 residues. CDR3 sequence: CASSFLDRAKGYTF. Here the CDR3 DNA reads TGTGCCAGCAGCTTTTTGGACAGGGCGAAAGGCTACACCTTC.

The chain recombines TRBV4-1 with TRBJ2-1; 14 bases map to TRBD2. CDR1 MGHRA and CDR2 YSYEKL come from the germline V gene. The CDR3 is 15 amino acids. V lost 5 bases, J lost 6 bases, and 3 bases stayed unmatched. The CDR3 DNA reads TGCGCCAGCAGCTTGACTAGCGGGGGGGTCAATGAGCAGTTCTTC. This gives the protein CASSLTSGGVNEQFF.